This section outlines one T cell receptor beta chain sequence together with its context. The CDR3 totals 15 residues. Trimming removed 3 bases from V and 5 bases from J, with 13 bases in between. Germline V lookup: CDR1 LNHNV, CDR2 YYDKDF (reference sequence). TCR beta VDJ and CDR3 profiles were obtained from a genomic DNA template. One entry per CDR3 protein results from TCRdb running MiXCR on the reads. Of some 200,000 distinct CDR3 sequences listed, roughly 53% are singletons. The data derive from a study of CD8+CD57+ T cells in acquired aplastic anemia. Overall study: Isolated CD4+ and CD8+ cells, once sorted, yielded DNA averaging around 3.1 ug.

Flow cytometry had shown expanded CD8+CD57+ cells in the patients chosen for sequencing. The chain links TRBV15 to TRBJ1-4; maybe TRBD1 (5 bases). The TCR was taken from a human donor with aplastic anemia. Sequenced material: sorted CD4+, CD8+, or CD8+CD57+ T cells (not recorded which) from PBMCs. The CDR3 sequence: CATSRGGDGNEKLFF. The CDR3 region has the DNA TGTGCCACCAGCAGGGGGGGGGATGGCAATGAAAAACTGTTTTTT.